This T cell receptor beta chain was captured in a study of T cells after yellow fever vaccination. Study details: SMART-Seq v4 Ultra Low Input prepared libraries from low-cell fractions.

Concerning this clonotype itself: Its antigen is as yet unknown.

The CDR3 contains 15 residues. Germline V lookup: CDR1 SGHRS, CDR2 YFSETQ. J lost 5 bases, V lost 4 bases, and 10 bases had no gene match. MiXCR, run by TCRdb on the 5' RACE reads, gives a single entry per CDR3 protein. The data hold around 500,000 distinct CDR3 sequences, with around a fifth observed a single time. Overall study findings and caveats: Faster peaking, at day 5 versus 15, marked a secondary response that was weaker. Post-booster samples contained most primary-vaccination clones (around 95% CD4, about 85% CD8).

V gene TRBV5-1 combines with J gene TRBJ2-5, with 8 nucleotides matching TRBD2. Sequencing used PBMCs, obtained 21 days after the first yellow fever vaccination. The clonotype was recovered from a man between 18 and 35 years old who received the YFV17D yellow fever vaccine. CDR3 amino acids: CASSKGTRGGETQYF. The CDR3 DNA reads as TGCGCCAGCAGCAAAGGGACTAGGGGCGGGGAGACCCAGTACTTC.